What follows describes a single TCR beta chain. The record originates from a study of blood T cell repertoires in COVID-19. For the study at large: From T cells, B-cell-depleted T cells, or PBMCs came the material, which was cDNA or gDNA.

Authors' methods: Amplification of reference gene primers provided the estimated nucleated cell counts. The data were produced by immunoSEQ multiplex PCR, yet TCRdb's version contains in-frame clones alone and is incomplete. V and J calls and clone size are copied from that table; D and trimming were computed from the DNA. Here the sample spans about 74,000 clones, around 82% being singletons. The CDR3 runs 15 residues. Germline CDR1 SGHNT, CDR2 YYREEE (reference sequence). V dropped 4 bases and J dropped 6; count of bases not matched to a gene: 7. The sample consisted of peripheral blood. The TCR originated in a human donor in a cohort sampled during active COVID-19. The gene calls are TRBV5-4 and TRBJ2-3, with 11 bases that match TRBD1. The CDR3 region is CASSNEGQGGDTQYF. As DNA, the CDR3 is TGTGCCAGCAGCAACGAGGGACAGGGGGGGGATACGCAGTATTTT.